These 2 T cell receptor beta chains share one sample of origin, sequenced in a study of cytomegalovirus exposure and HLA in healthy donors. This PCR relied on a set of 60 Vbeta primers and 13 Jbeta primers. Profiled with immunoSEQ multiplex PCR; TCRdb holds only in-frame clones, not every one. The sample holds 170,000 or so clones, roughly 84% seen once. Sequencing input: PBMCs. The receptors stem from a boy under 10 years old in good health and CMV-seronegative.

The chain has TRBV7-2 and TRBJ2-7, with 9 bases aligning to TRBD1. The CDR3 contains 15 residues. V lost 1 base to trimming and J lost 2 bases; unmatched junction nucleotides: 3. Germline loops: CDR1 SGHTA, CDR2 FQGNSA. Here the CDR3 reads CASSLGGQGTYEQYF. The CDR3 coding sequence is TGTGCCAGCAGCTTAGGGGGACAGGGAACCTACGAGCAGTACTTC. Combining the CDR3 with reference TRBV7-2 and TRBJ2-7 gives the whole variable domain GAGVSQSPSNKVTEKGKDVELRCDPISGHTALYWYRQSLGQGLEFLIYFQGNSAPDKSGLPSDRFSAERTGGSVSTLTIQRTQQEDSAVYLCASSLGGQGTYEQYFGPGTRLTVT.

The J gene is TRBJ2-3, the V gene TRBV23-1, with D tentatively TRBD1 (6 bases). TRBV23-1 is noted as an ORF with a role that remains uncertain. The CDR3 has 20 amino acids. The V end was cut by 1 base, the J end by 1 base, with 24 bases between. The CDR3 DNA reads as TGCGCCAGCAGTCAATTGGGGTGCCCCGGGACACGGGAATGCACAGATACGCAGTATTTT. It encodes CASSQLGCPGTRECTDTQYF.